Below, 18 T cell receptor beta chains from the same sample are listed, as sequenced in a study of neurological immune-mediated disorders. MiXCR, applied by TCRdb to the 5' RACE reads, yields one record per CDR3 protein. Among 53,000 or so distinct CDR3 sequences, roughly 8.4% were seen once, and the ten largest hold under 2.5%. The time point was: longitudinal time-point 3. The specimen sequenced was PBMCs. The origin of the receptors is a woman aged 40 to 50 in good health.

Many counts were recorded for this clonotype. The chain uses TRBV6-6 and TRBJ2-7; tentative D call: TRBD1 (6 bases). Germline lookup yields CDR1 MNHNY and CDR2 SVGAGI (reference sequence). CDR3 length: 14 residues. V was trimmed by 5 bases and J by 0 bases, leaving 11 bases between them. In nucleotides, the CDR3 is TGTGCCAGCAGTCCAGGGGCCCCCTCCTACGAGCAGTACTTC. As protein: CASSPGAPSYEQYF.

Comments on this clonotype: A much larger clone differs by one base, so this may be a read error. The chain links TRBV4-3 to TRBJ2-3; no clear D gene. The CDR3 has 13 residues. V was clipped by 1 base and J by 5 bases, with 7 bases between them. CDR1 and CDR2 from the germline V gene are LGHNA and YSLEER. The CDR3 DNA follows: TGCGCCAGCAGCCAAGTGGGGATAGATACGCAGTATTTT. Translation: CASSQVGIDTQYF.

This clonotype occurred many times. This chain joins TRBV5-6 and TRBJ1-6, with D tentatively TRBD1 (5 bases). The germline V gene has CDR1 SGHDT and CDR2 YYEEEE. This CDR3 has 14 residues. Trimming pared 4 bases from V and 8 bases from J, leaving 13 bases between. The CDR3 bases are TGTGCCAGCAGCGGGATAGTGGGGGATTCACCCCTCCACTTT. Protein product: CASSGIVGDSPLHF.

This clonotype was detected ten times or more. The J gene is TRBJ2-5, the V gene TRBV5-1; 11 bases map to TRBD1. The CDR3 extends over 14 amino acids. V shed 4 bases and J 3 bases; nucleotides not matched to a gene: 2. The V gene's germline CDR1 is SGHRS and CDR2 YFSETQ. In DNA, the CDR3 is TGCGCCAGCAGCGGGACAGGGGGAGAAGAGACCCAGTACTTC. Its protein is CASSGTGGEETQYF.

The chain links TRBV5-4 to TRBJ2-1, with 8 nucleotides matching TRBD2. The germline V gene has CDR1 SGHNT and CDR2 YYREEE (reference sequence). The CDR3 contains 12 residues. Trimming cost V 6 bases and J 9 bases; bases outside gene matches: 5. In nucleotides, the CDR3 is TGTGCCAGCACCGGGGGGGAATCTGAGCAGTTCTTC. Translated: CASTGGESEQFF.

This clonotype has a count of ten or more. The CDR3 region has the DNA TGTGCCAGCTACCAGGGGCACACTGAAGCTTTCTTT. It yields the protein CASYQGHTEAFF. The chain employs TRBV5-5 and TRBJ1-1; a weak D match, TRBD1 (6 bases). CDR1 SGHKS and CDR2 YYEKEE come from the germline V gene (reference sequence). The CDR3 totals 12 residues. V was clipped by 7 bases and J by 3 bases, with 10 bases between them.

This clonotype was counted many times. The chain has TRBV5-1 and TRBJ1-3; no definite D call. V shed 0 bases and J shed 7 bases, with 14 bases lying between them. Germline loops: CDR1 SGHRS, CDR2 YFSETQ. The CDR3 is made up of 15 amino acids. The CDR3 sequence is CASSLEGPLGNTIYF. The CDR3 nucleotides read TGCGCCAGCAGCTTGGAAGGACCCCTCGGGAACACCATATATTTT.

This clonotype was counted ten times or more. The chain recombines TRBV12-3 or TRBV12-4 with TRBJ2-3; tentatively, D is TRBD1 (7 bases). This CDR3 has 12 amino acids. Trimming took off 8 bases at V and 3 bases at J, with 9 bases between the two ends. CDR3 sequence: CASSGGTDTQYF. CDR3 bases: TGTGCCAGCTCAGGGGGGACAGATACGCAGTATTTT.

The chain has TRBV29-1 and TRBJ2-3; D is tentatively TRBD1 or TRBD2 (5 bases each). Looked up from germline, CDR1 is SQVTM and CDR2 is ANQGSEA. This CDR3 contains 14 residues. Trimming removed 5 bases from V and 3 bases from J, with 15 bases in between. Here the CDR3 reads CSVPGRKVTDTQYF. The CDR3 DNA is TGCAGCGTTCCGGGACGCAAAGTAACAGATACGCAGTATTTT.

This clonotype was detected ten times or more. The chain recombines TRBV25-1 with TRBJ1-3, with D possibly TRBD1 on 6 matching bases. Germline loops: CDR1 MGHDK, CDR2 SYGVNS. Trimming took off 3 bases at V and 5 bases at J, with 8 bases between the two ends. CDR3 size: 13 residues. The CDR3 protein is CASSDQGRNTIYF. The CDR3 DNA reads as TGTGCCAGCAGTGACCAGGGGAGAAACACCATATATTTT.

This clonotype has ten or more counts. The rearrangement uses TRBV2 and TRBJ1-2; D is unresolved. Germline-derived CDR1 and CDR2 are SNHLY and FYNNEI. V lost 8 bases and J lost 4, with 20 bases in between. The CDR3 runs to 15 residues. The CDR3 DNA follows: TGTGCCAGCCAGTGGGGTCAGCAACGAGGCTATGGCTACACCTTC. Its translation is CASQWGQQRGYGYTF.

This clonotype was found a few times. The chain joins TRBV11-2 to TRBJ2-1; D is unresolved. V lost 3 bases and J lost 8, with 11 bases in between. Germline lookup yields CDR1 SGHAT and CDR2 FQNNGV. The CDR3 contains 13 residues. CDR3 loop: CASSFTKSDEQFF. DNA for the CDR3: TGTGCCAGCAGCTTTACAAAGTCCGATGAGCAGTTCTTC.

This clonotype was picked up many times. The chain has TRBV4-3 and TRBJ1-1; weak D call: TRBD1 (5 bases). Trimming took off 1 base at V and 9 bases at J, with 15 bases between the two ends. The CDR3 length is 14 residues. Germline lookup yields CDR1 LGHNA and CDR2 YSLEER. CDR3 in DNA: TGCGCCAGCAGCCAAGGGAGGGGTCGGGGGAAAGCTTTCTTT. Its protein product is CASSQGRGRGKAFF.

This clonotype has ten or more counts. This chain uses TRBV9 with TRBJ2-3, with TRBD1 matching over 9 bases. Trimming removed 3 bases from V and 6 bases from J; junction bases left unmatched: 5. This CDR3 spans 14 amino acids. Germline-derived CDR1 and CDR2 are SGDLS and YYNGEE. As DNA, the CDR3 is TGTGCCAGCAGCGCCAGACAGGGGGTGGATACGCAGTATTTT. Translating gives CASSARQGVDTQYF.

For this clonotype: One base away lies a much larger clone, so this may be a sequencing read error. The J gene is TRBJ1-1, the V gene TRBV12-3 or TRBV12-4; TRBD1 aligns across 7 bases. This CDR3 is built from 14 residues. CDR3 sequence reads: CSSSPRTGNTEAFF. CDR3 nucleotide sequence: TGTTCCAGCAGTCCAAGGACAGGGAACACTGAAGCTTTCTTT.

There are many counts of this clonotype. The chain employs TRBV10-3 and TRBJ2-6; 11 nucleotides match TRBD2. Germline V gene lookup returns CDR1 ENHRY and CDR2 SYGVKD. V dropped 7 bases and J dropped 0; count of bases not matched to a gene: 2. The CDR3 loop spans 16 amino acids. The CDR3 spells CAINGLAGSGANVLTF. CDR3 nucleotides: TGTGCCATCAATGGACTAGCGGGCTCTGGGGCCAACGTCCTGACTTTC.

This clonotype was counted at least ten times. V and J are TRBV4-3 and TRBJ2-1, with 9 bases that match TRBD2. The CDR3 loop spans 14 amino acids. The germline CDR1 and CDR2 sequences are LGHNA and YSLEER. Trimming took 3 bases from V and 9 from J; bases not matched to a gene: 6. The CDR3 DNA sequence: TGCGCCAGCAGCCATGCGGGGGGGGGCGGTGAGCAGTTCTTC. It encodes CASSHAGGGGEQFF.

The V call is TRBV7-2, the J call TRBJ2-5; D remains ambiguous. The CDR3 runs to 14 residues. The germline V gene has CDR1 SGHTA and CDR2 FQGNSA. V was clipped by 1 base and J by 4 bases, with 10 bases between them. Here the CDR3 reads CASSLEIVRETQYF. The CDR3 DNA reads TGTGCCAGCAGCTTAGAAATCGTACGAGAGACCCAGTACTTC.